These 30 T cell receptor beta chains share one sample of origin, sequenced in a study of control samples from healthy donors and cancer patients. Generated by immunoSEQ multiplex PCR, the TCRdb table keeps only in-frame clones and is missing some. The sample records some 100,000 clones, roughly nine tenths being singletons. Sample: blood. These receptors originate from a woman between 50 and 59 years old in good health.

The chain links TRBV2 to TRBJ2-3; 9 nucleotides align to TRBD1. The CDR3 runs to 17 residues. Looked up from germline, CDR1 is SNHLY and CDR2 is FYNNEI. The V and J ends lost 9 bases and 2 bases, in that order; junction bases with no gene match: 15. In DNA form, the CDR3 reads TGTGCCAGTTACCGGGACAGGGATGGGATGGTCACAGATACGCAGTATTTT. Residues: CASYRDRDGMVTDTQYF.

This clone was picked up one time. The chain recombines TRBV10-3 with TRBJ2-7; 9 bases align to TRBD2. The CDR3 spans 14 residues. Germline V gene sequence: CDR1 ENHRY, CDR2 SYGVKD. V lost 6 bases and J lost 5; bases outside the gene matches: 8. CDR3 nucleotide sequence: TGTGCCATCAGGTTTAGCGGGGGCCGGGACGAGCAGTACTTC. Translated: CAIRFSGGRDEQYF.

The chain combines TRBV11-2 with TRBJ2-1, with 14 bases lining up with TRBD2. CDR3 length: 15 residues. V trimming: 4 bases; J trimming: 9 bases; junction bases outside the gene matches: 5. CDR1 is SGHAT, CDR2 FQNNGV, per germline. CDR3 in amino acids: CASSSGLAGVIEQFF. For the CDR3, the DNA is TGTGCCAGCAGCTCGGGACTAGCGGGAGTTATTGAGCAGTTCTTC.

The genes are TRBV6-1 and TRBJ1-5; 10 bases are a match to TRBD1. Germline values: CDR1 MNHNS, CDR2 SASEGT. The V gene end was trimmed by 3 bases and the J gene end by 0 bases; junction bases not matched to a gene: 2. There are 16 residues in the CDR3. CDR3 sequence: CASSEGQGPSNQPQHF. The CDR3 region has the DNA TGTGCCAGCAGTGAGGGACAGGGGCCTAGCAATCAGCCCCAGCATTTT.

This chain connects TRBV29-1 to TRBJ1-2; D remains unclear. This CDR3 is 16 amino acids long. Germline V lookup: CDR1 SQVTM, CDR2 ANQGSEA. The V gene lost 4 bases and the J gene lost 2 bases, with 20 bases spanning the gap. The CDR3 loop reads CSVGTGSGLLNYGYTF. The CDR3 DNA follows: TGCAGCGTTGGGACGGGGTCAGGCCTACTAAACTATGGCTACACCTTC.

DNA for the CDR3: TGTGCCAGCAGCGTACCACTAGCGGGGGGGACAGATACGCAGTATTTT. It codes for CASSVPLAGGTDTQYF. The chain is built from TRBV9 and TRBJ2-3, with 13 bases lining up with TRBD2. V shed 1 base and J 3 bases; nucleotides not matched to a gene: 2. Germline CDR1 and CDR2: SGDLS and YYNGEE. This CDR3 has 16 amino acids.

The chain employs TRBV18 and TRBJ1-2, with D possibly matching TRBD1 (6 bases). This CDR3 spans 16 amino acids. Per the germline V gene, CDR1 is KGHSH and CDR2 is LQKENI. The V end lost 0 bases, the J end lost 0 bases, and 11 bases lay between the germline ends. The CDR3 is CASSPPGQLANYGYTF. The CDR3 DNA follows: TGTGCCAGCTCACCACCAGGACAGTTAGCTAACTATGGCTACACCTTC.

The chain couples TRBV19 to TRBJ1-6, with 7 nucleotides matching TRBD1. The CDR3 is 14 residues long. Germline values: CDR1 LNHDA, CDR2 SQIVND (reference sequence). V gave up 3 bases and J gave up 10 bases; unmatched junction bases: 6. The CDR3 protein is CASSMGGGRSPLHF. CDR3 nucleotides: TGTGCCAGTAGTATGGGAGGGGGCCGGTCACCCCTCCACTTT.

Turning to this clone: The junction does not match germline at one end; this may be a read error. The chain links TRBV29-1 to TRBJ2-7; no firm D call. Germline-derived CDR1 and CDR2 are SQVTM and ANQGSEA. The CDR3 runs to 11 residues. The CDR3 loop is CSVEAYYEQYF. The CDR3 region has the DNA TGCAGCGTCGAAGCCTACTACGAGCAGTACTTC.

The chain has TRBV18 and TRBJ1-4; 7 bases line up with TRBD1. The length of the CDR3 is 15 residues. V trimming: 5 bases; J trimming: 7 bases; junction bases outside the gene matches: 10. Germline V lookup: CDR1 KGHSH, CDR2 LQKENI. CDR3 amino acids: CASSNQGGSSEKLFF. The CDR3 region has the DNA TGTGCCAGCTCAAACCAGGGGGGGTCCAGTGAAAAACTGTTTTTT.

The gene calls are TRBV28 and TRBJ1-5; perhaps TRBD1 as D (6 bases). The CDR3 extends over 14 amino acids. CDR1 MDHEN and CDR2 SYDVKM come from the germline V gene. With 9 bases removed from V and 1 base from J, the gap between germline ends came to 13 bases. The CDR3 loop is CASTLRGSNQPQHF. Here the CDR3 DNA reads TGTGCCAGTACCCTCAGGGGAAGCAATCAGCCCCAGCATTTT.

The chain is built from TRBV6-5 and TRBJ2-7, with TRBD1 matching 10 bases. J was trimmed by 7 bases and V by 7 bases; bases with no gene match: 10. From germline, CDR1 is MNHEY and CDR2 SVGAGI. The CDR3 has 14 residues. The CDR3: CASMARTGGREQYV. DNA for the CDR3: TGTGCCAGCATGGCTCGGACAGGGGGAAGGGAGCAGTACGTC.

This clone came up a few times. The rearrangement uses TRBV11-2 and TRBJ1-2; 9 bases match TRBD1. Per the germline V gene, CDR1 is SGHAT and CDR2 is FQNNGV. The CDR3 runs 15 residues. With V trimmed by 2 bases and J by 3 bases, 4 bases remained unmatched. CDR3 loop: CASSLNRGPDYGYTF. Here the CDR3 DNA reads TGTGCCAGCAGCTTAAACAGGGGGCCAGACTATGGCTACACCTTC.

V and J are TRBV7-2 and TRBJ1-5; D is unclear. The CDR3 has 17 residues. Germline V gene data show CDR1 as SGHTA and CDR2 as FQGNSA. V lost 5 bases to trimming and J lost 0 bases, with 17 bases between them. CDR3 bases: TGTGCCAGCAGCGGATTCGCAGGTGGTTATAGCAATCAGCCCCAGCATTTT. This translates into CASSGFAGGYSNQPQHF.

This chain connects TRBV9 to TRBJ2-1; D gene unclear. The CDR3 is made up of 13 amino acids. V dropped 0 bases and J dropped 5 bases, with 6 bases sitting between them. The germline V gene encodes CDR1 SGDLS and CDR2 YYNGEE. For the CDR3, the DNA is TGTGCCAGCAGCGTAGGACCCCACAATGAGCAGTTCTTC. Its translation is CASSVGPHNEQFF. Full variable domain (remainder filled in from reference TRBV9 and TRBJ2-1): DSGVTQTPKHLITATGQRVTLRCSPRSGDLSVYWYQQSLDQGLQFLIQYYNGEERAKGNILERFSAQQFPDLHSELNLSSLELGDSALYFCASSVGPHNEQFFGPGTRLTVL.

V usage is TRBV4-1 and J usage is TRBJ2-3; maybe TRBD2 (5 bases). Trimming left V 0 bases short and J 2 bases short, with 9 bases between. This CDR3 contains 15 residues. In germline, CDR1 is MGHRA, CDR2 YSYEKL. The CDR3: CASSQDPGNTDTQYF. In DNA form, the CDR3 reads TGCGCCAGCAGCCAAGATCCGGGGAACACAGATACGCAGTATTTT.

This chain's CDR3 is CASSIGGAAGYGYTF. The DNA for the CDR3 is TGTGCCAGTAGTATTGGGGGCGCTGCGGGCTATGGCTACACCTTC. The chain is built from TRBV19 and TRBJ1-2; D is possibly TRBD1 (6 bases). The CDR3 runs 15 residues. Germline lookup yields CDR1 LNHDA and CDR2 SQIVND (reference sequence). V was shortened by 3 bases and J by 4 bases, with 15 bases between the two germline ends. The full variable domain, rest sourced from reference TRBV19 and TRBJ1-2, is DGGITQSPKYLFRKEGQNVTLSCEQNLNHDAMYWYRQDPGQGLRLIYYSQIVNDFQKGDIAEGYSVSREKKESFPLTVTSAQKNPTAFYLCASSIGGAAGYGYTFGSGTRLTVV.

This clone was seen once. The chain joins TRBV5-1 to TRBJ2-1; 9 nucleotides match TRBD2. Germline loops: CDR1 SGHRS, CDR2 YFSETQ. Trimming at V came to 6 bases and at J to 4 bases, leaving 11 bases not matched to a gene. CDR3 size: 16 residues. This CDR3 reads CASKRAGGPWYNEQFF. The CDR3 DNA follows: TGCGCCAGCAAAAGGGCGGGAGGGCCGTGGTACAATGAGCAGTTCTTC.

This chain's CDR3 is CASRAGRQAFF. DNA of the CDR3: TGTGCCAGCAGAGCCGGACGGCAAGCTTTCTTT. The chain recombines TRBV6-5 with TRBJ1-1; D unclear. CDR1 and CDR2 from the germline V gene are MNHEY and SVGAGI. V was shortened by 6 bases and J by 9 bases, with 11 bases between the two germline ends. The CDR3 contains 11 residues.

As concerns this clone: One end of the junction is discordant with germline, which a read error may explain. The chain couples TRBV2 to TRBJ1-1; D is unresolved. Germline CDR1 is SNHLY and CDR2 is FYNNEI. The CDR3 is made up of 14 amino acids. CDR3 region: CASSVFDRNSEAFF. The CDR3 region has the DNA TGTGCCAGCAGCGTTTTCGACCGAAACAGTGAAGCTTTCTTT.

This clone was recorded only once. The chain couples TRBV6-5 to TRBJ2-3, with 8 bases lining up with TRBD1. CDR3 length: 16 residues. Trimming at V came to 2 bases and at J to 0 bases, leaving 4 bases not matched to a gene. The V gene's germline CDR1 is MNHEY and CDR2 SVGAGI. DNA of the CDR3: TGTGCCAGCAGTTACGGACAGGGTCAAAGCACAGATACGCAGTATTTT. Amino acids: CASSYGQGQSTDTQYF.

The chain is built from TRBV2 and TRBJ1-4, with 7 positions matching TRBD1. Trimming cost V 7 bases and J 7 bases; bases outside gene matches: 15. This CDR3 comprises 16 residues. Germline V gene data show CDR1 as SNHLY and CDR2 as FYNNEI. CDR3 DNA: TGTGCCAGCATATCTCAGGGGGGGCTTTACAGTGAAAAACTGTTTTTT. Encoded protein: CASISQGGLYSEKLFF.

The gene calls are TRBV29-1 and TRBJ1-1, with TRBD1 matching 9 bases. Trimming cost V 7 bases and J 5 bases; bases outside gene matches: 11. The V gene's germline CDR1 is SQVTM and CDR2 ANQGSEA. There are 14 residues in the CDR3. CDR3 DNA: TGCAGCGGATCCCAACAGGGGGCGAGTACTGAAGCTTTCTTT. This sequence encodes CSGSQQGASTEAFF. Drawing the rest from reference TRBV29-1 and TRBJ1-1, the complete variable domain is SAVISQKPSRDICQRGTSLTIQCQVDSQVTMMFWYRQQPGQSLTLIATANQGSEATYESGFVIDKFPISRPNLTFSTLTVSNMSPEDSSIYLCSGSQQGASTEAFFGQGTRLTVV.

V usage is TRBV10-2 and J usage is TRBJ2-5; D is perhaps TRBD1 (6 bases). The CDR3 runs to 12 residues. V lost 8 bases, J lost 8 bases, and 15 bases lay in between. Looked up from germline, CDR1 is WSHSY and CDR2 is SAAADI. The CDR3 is CASSEQGVTQYF. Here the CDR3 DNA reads TGCGCCAGCTCCGAACAGGGAGTAACCCAGTACTTC.

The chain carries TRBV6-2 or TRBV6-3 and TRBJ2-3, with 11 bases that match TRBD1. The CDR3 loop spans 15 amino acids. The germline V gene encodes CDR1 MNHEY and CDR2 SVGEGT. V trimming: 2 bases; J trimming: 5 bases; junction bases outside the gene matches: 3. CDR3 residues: CASSYRGTGGDTQYF. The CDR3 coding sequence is TGTGCCAGCAGTTACCGCGGGACAGGGGGAGATACGCAGTATTTT.

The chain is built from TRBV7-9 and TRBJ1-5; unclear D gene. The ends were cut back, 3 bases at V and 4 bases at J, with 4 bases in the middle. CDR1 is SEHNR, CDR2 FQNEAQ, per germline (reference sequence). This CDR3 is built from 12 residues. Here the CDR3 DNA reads TGTGCCAGCAGCTTTTCGAATCAGCCCCAGCATTTT. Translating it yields CASSFSNQPQHF.

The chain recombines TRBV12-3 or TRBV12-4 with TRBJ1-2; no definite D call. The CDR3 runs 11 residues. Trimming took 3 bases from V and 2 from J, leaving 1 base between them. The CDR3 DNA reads TGTGCCAGCAGTTTGAACTATGGCTACACCTTC. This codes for CASSLNYGYTF.

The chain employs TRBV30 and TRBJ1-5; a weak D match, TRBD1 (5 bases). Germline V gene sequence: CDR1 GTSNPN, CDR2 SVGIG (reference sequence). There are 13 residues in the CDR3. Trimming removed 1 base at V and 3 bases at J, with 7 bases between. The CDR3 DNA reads TGTGCCTGGAGTGGACAGCCCAATCAGCCCCAGCATTTT. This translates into CAWSGQPNQPQHF.

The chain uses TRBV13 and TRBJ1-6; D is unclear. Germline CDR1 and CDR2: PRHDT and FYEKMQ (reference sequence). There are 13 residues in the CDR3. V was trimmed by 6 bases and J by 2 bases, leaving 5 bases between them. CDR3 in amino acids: CASRSAYNSPLHF. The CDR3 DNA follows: TGTGCCAGCAGGTCCGCCTATAATTCACCCCTCCACTTT.

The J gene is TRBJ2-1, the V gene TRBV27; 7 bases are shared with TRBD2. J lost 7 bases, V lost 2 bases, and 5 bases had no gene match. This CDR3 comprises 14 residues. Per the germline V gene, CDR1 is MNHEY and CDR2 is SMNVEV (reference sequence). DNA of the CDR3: TGTGCCAGCAGTTTAGCGGCGCGGGGGAATGAGCAGTTCTTC. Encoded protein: CASSLAARGNEQFF.